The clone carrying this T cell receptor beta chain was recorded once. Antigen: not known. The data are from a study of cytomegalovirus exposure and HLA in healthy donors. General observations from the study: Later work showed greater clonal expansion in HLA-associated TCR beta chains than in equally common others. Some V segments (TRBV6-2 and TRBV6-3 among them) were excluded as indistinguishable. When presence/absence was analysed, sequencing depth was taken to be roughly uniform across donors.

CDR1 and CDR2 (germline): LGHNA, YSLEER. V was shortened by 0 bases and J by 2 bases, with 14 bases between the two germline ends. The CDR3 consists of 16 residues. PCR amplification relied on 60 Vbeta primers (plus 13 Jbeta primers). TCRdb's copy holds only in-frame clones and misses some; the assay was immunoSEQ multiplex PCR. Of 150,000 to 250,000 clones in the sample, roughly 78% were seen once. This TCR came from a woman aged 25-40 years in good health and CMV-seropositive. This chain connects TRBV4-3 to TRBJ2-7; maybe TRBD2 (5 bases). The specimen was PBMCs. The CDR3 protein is CASSQEVTGWPYEQYF. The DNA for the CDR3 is TGCGCCAGCAGCCAAGAAGTTACGGGGTGGCCCTACGAGCAGTACTTC.